The 17 T cell receptor beta chains below come from one sample, sequenced in a study of cytomegalovirus exposure and HLA in healthy donors. PCR involved 60 Vbeta and 13 Jbeta primers. The data were produced by immunoSEQ multiplex PCR, yet TCRdb's version contains in-frame clones alone and is incomplete. The data show around 190,000 clones, roughly four fifths seen once. The specimen sequenced was PBMCs. The receptors shown here come from a woman in her 50s in good health and CMV-seronegative.

The chain is built from TRBV28 and TRBJ1-3; TRBD1 agrees at 7 bases. The ends lost 4 bases at V and 4 bases at J; junction bases unmatched: 7. The CDR3 runs 15 residues. Looked up from germline, CDR1 is MDHEN and CDR2 is SYDVKM. The CDR3 region has the DNA TGTGCCAGCAGTTCACTGGGACAGCGGGGAAACACCATATATTTT. Translation: CASSSLGQRGNTIYF.

About this clone itself: Additional DNA sequences in this sample encode the identical CDR3. V gene TRBV20-1 combines with J gene TRBJ1-1, with D maybe TRBD1 (5 bases). Germline CDR1 is DFQATT and CDR2 is SNEGSKA (reference sequence). Trimming pared 7 bases from V and 0 bases from J, leaving 6 bases between. The CDR3 loop spans 11 amino acids. The CDR3 protein is CSEGLNTEAFF. For the CDR3, the DNA is TGCAGTGAGGGGTTGAACACTGAAGCTTTCTTT.

This sequence joins TRBV6-1 and TRBJ2-7, with 9 bases lining up with TRBD1. The length of the CDR3 is 15 residues. Germline CDR1 MNHNS, CDR2 SASEGT. V gave up 5 bases and J gave up 5 bases; unmatched junction bases: 10. In DNA form, the CDR3 reads TGTGCCAGCAGTATTACGTGGACAGGGGACCACGAGCAGTACTTC. Its translation: CASSITWTGDHEQYF.

V and J are TRBV19 and TRBJ2-1; 12 bases align to TRBD2. Losses at the gene ends were 9 bases for V and 2 bases for J; bases not matched to a gene: 2. Germline V CDR1 and CDR2: LNHDA, SQIVND (reference sequence). The CDR3 loop spans 14 amino acids. DNA of the CDR3: TGTGCCAGCGGACTAGCGGGACCCTACAATGAGCAGTTCTTC. It encodes CASGLAGPYNEQFF.

The rearrangement joins TRBV28 to TRBJ2-5, with 8 bases that match TRBD2. J was trimmed by 0 bases and V by 2 bases; bases with no gene match: 8. CDR3 length: 17 amino acids. Germline values: CDR1 MDHEN, CDR2 SYDVKM. CDR3 DNA: TGTGCCAGCAGTTTAAGCGGGGGAAAACGGTACCAAGAGACCCAGTACTTC. Translation: CASSLSGGKRYQETQYF.

The sample holds one count of this clone. The chain links TRBV27 to TRBJ2-7; 8 bases fit TRBD2. Germline loops: CDR1 MNHEY, CDR2 SMNVEV (reference sequence). There are 15 residues in the CDR3. The J segment lost 5 bases and the V segment lost 2 bases, leaving 8 bases of the junction unmatched. The CDR3, as DNA: TGTGCCAGCAGTTTAAAATTGAGCGGGGGACACGAGCAGTACTTC. Its protein product is CASSLKLSGGHEQYF.

The chain links TRBV9 to TRBJ2-2; D possibly corresponds to TRBD2 (5 bases). The germline V gene encodes CDR1 SGDLS and CDR2 YYNGEE. The CDR3 loop spans 15 amino acids. Between the trimmed V and J ends, which lost 3 bases and 7 bases, there was a span of 16 bases. The CDR3 region has the DNA TGTGCCAGCAGCGACCGGGATATACGGAGCGGGGAGCTGTTTTTT. Translating gives CASSDRDIRSGELFF.

The genes are TRBV9 and TRBJ1-1; the D is unclear. Germline CDR1 and CDR2: SGDLS and YYNGEE. V was shortened by 0 bases and J by 1 base, with 7 bases between the two germline ends. The CDR3 has 14 residues. The CDR3 sequence is CASSVVEGNTEAFF. As DNA, the CDR3 is TGTGCCAGCAGCGTAGTTGAGGGGAACACTGAAGCTTTCTTT. Supplemented by reference TRBV9 and TRBJ1-1, the full variable domain reads DSGVTQTPKHLITATGQRVTLRCSPRSGDLSVYWYQQSLDQGLQFLIQYYNGEERAKGNILERFSAQQFPDLHSELNLSSLELGDSALYFCASSVVEGNTEAFFGQGTRLTVV.

The chain is built from TRBV9 and TRBJ2-5, with D possibly TRBD1 on 6 matching bases. The CDR3 covers 15 residues. Trimming pared 1 base from V and 2 bases from J, leaving 12 bases between. Germline CDR1 reads SGDLS; CDR2 reads YYNGEE. CDR3 in amino acids: CASSVFVGTQETQYF. CDR3 nucleotide sequence: TGTGCCAGCAGCGTATTTGTAGGGACACAAGAGACCCAGTACTTC.

This clone was picked up a small number of times. This rearrangement joins TRBV4-3 to TRBJ2-7; TRBD1 matches at 9 bases. There are 15 residues in the CDR3. J was trimmed by 5 bases and V by 2 bases; bases with no gene match: 7. Per germline, CDR1 LGHNA and CDR2 YSLEER. The CDR3 sequence is CASSQWTGARDEQYF. The CDR3 nucleotides are TGCGCCAGCAGCCAATGGACAGGGGCCAGGGACGAGCAGTACTTC.

The gene calls are TRBV19 and TRBJ2-7; 10 bases align to TRBD2. Germline V gene data show CDR1 as LNHDA and CDR2 as SQIVND (reference sequence). V lost 6 bases to trimming and J lost 6 bases; unmatched junction nucleotides: 11. The CDR3 spans 15 residues. Here the CDR3 reads CASSDASGGRTEQYF. CDR3 bases: TGTGCCAGTAGCGACGCTAGCGGGGGACGAACCGAGCAGTACTTC.

The V call is TRBV7-9, the J call TRBJ1-2, with 7 positions matching TRBD1. Germline V lookup: CDR1 SEHNR, CDR2 FQNEAQ (reference sequence). Losses at the gene ends were 10 bases for V and 2 bases for J; bases not matched to a gene: 10. The CDR3 is 14 residues long. In nucleotides, the CDR3 is TGTGCCATTGATACCGGGACAGTGAACTATGGCTACACCTTC. The encoded protein is CAIDTGTVNYGYTF.

The CDR3 sequence is CSSTGDDYEQYF. DNA of the CDR3: TGCAGCTCCACAGGGGACGATTACGAGCAGTACTTC. J is TRBJ2-5 and V is TRBV29-1; 7 bases align to TRBD1. The DNA end lines up better with TRBJ2-7; the J call may be wrong. Looked up from germline, CDR1 is SQVTM and CDR2 is ANQGSEA. This CDR3 comprises 12 residues.

The chain recombines TRBV30 with TRBJ2-7; 10 nucleotides agree with TRBD1. Trimming took 0 bases from V and 3 from J; bases not matched to a gene: 5. The CDR3 is 15 amino acids. The V gene's germline CDR1 is GTSNPN and CDR2 SVGIG (reference sequence). The CDR3 spells CAWSVGDRGLYEQYF. The CDR3 DNA reads as TGTGCCTGGAGTGTGGGAGACAGGGGGCTCTACGAGCAGTACTTC.

V gene TRBV7-2 combines with J gene TRBJ2-1; 13 bases match TRBD2. Losses at the gene ends were 5 bases for V and 8 bases for J; bases not matched to a gene: 6. Germline values: CDR1 SGHTA, CDR2 FQGNSA. The CDR3 spans 15 residues. This CDR3 is CASSRTSGSWDEQFF. Here the CDR3 DNA reads TGTGCCAGCAGCCGGACTAGCGGGAGTTGGGATGAGCAGTTCTTC.

J is TRBJ2-5 and V is TRBV18; 10 positions match TRBD1. The end of the DNA is better explained by TRBJ2-7, so the J call may be wrong. This CDR3 spans 16 amino acids. Germline CDR1 reads KGHSH; CDR2 reads LQKENI. CDR3 amino acids: CASSPLLGTGAYEQYF. CDR3 coding DNA: TGTGCCAGCTCACCCCTGTTAGGGACAGGGGCCTACGAGCAGTACTTC.

The chain carries TRBV11-2 and TRBJ1-4, with a weak D call TRBD1 (6 bases). CDR1 and CDR2 from the germline V gene are SGHAT and FQNNGV. With 5 bases removed from V and 8 bases from J, the gap between germline ends came to 15 bases. This CDR3 is 14 amino acids long. The CDR3 DNA follows: TGTGCCAGCAGCCCTGGACAGCCTAGGGAAAAACTGTTTTTT. This translates into CASSPGQPREKLFF.